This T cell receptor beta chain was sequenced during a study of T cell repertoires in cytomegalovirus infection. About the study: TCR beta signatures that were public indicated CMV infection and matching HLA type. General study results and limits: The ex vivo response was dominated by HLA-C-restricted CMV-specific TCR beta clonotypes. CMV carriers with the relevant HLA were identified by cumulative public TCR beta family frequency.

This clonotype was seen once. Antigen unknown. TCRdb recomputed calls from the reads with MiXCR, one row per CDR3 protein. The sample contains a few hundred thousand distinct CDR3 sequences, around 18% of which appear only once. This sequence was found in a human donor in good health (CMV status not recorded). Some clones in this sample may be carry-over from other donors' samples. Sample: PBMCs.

CDR3 bases: TGTGCCAGCAGCGCACCGGGACAGGGATACTACGAGCAGTACTTC. This gives the protein CASSAPGQGYYEQYF. The rearrangement uses TRBV7-6 and TRBJ2-7; TRBD1 aligns across 9 bases. Germline loops: CDR1 SGHVS, CDR2 FNYEAQ. J lost 3 bases, V lost 5 bases, and 8 bases had no gene match. This CDR3 comprises 15 residues.